This TCR beta chain emerged from a study of T cells after somatic rescue of genetic block. This CDR3 comprises 15 residues. In germline, CDR1 is ENHRY, CDR2 SYGVKD. The ends were cut back, 0 bases at V and 8 bases at J, with 14 bases in the middle. The protocol was immunoSEQ multiplex PCR, while the TCRdb copy is restricted to in-frame clones and leaves out a portion. The top ten hold 1.6% of the sample, which has 85,000 to 90,000 clones, around 89% seen once. This sequence was found in a woman aged 18-29 years. Material for sequencing was peripheral blood mononuclear cells (PBMCs). The genes are TRBV10-3 and TRBJ2-4; D possibly matches TRBD1 or TRBD2 (5 bases each). CDR3 bases: TGTGCCATCAGTGAGTCGAGGGGCAGATCGGACATTCAGTACTTC. Translated: CAISESRGRSDIQYF.